This passage covers 27 T cell receptor beta chains from one sample sequenced in a study of CD8 T cell repertoires and HIV-1 epitope variants. Repertoires were generated with immunoSEQ multiplex PCR, while TCRdb's copy carries only in-frame clones and drops some. The sample contains a few thousand clones, about 62% of which appear only once. These receptors are not linked to any known antigen. The sample taken for sequencing was cultured CD8+ T cells derived from PBMCs. These receptors all stem from a male donor with HIV.

The V and J genes are TRBV11-2 and TRBJ2-1; a possible D gene is TRBD1 (5 bases). This CDR3 comprises 13 residues. V was trimmed by 0 bases and J by 8 bases, leaving 8 bases between them. Germline CDR1 and CDR2: SGHAT and FQNNGV. This CDR3 reads CASSLDRVDEQFF. CDR3 nucleotides: TGTGCCAGCAGCTTAGACAGGGTCGATGAGCAGTTCTTC.

This clone was seen more than once but under ten times. The V gene is TRBV28, the J gene TRBJ1-2, with a possible D match to TRBD1 (5 bases). Germline CDR1 is MDHEN and CDR2 is SYDVKM. Trimming left V 5 bases short and J 7 bases short, with 17 bases between. This CDR3 region has 14 residues. The CDR3 DNA is TGTGCCAGCAGTCCCCCTAGGGGTAGCGCTGGCTACACCTTC. Translating gives CASSPPRGSAGYTF.

This clone turned up a few times. CDR3 region: CASSFLRGDEQFF. CDR3 bases: TGTGCCAGCAGTTTCCTCAGAGGGGATGAGCAGTTCTTC. V and J are TRBV5-4 and TRBJ2-1; D could derive from TRBD1 or TRBD2 (5 bases each). Germline V CDR1 and CDR2: SGHNT, YYREEE (reference sequence). V lost 5 bases and J lost 8, with 14 bases in between. CDR3 size: 13 residues.

This clone has just one count. The chain recombines TRBV28 with TRBJ1-5, with D possibly matching TRBD1 (5 bases). The length of the CDR3 is 15 residues. Per the germline V gene, CDR1 is MDHEN and CDR2 is SYDVKM. Between the trimmed V and J ends, which lost 6 bases and 3 bases, there was a span of 15 bases. Here the CDR3 DNA reads TGTGCCAGCAGCCCAGAGGGGACCTTCAATCAGCCCCAGCATTTT. Encoded protein: CASSPEGTFNQPQHF.

This clone is hyperexpanded (1% or more). The chain recombines TRBV4-1 with TRBJ1-2; D remains ambiguous. Trimming cost V 0 bases and J 3 bases, with 14 bases left between them. This CDR3 has 16 residues. Germline V lookup: CDR1 MGHRA, CDR2 YSYEKL. The CDR3 loop reads CASSQDPPDLDYGYTF. DNA of the CDR3: TGCGCCAGCAGCCAAGATCCCCCAGACTTGGACTATGGCTACACCTTC.

The chain joins TRBV5-4 to TRBJ2-1; D unclear. The V end was cut by 4 bases, the J end by 0 bases, with 5 bases between. The CDR3 covers 13 residues. CDR1 and CDR2 from the germline V gene are SGHNT and YYREEE (reference sequence). CDR3 in DNA: TGTGCCAGCAGCGGTAGCTCCTACAATGAGCAGTTCTTC. Its protein is CASSGSSYNEQFF.

The chain links TRBV5-5 to TRBJ2-3, with a tentative D call TRBD2 (5 bases). Looked up from germline, CDR1 is SGHKS and CDR2 is YYEKEE (reference sequence). This CDR3 contains 16 residues. Trimming stripped 4 bases from V and 1 base from J, with 16 bases between. The CDR3 region is CASSVDWKPGTDTQYF. Here the CDR3 DNA reads TGTGCCAGCAGCGTGGACTGGAAGCCGGGCACAGATACGCAGTATTTT. Full variable domain (rest looked up from reference TRBV5-5 and TRBJ2-3): DAGVTQSPTHLIKTRGQQVTLRCSPISGHKSVSWYQQVLGQGPQFIFQYYEKEERGRGNFPDRFSARQFPNYSSELNVNALLLGDSALYLCASSVDWKPGTDTQYFGPGTRLTVL.

The gene calls are TRBV11-1 and TRBJ2-7, with 13 bases identical to TRBD2. This CDR3 comprises 18 residues. The junction had 17 bases not matched to a gene; V was cut back by 6 bases and J by 6 bases. CDR1 and CDR2 from the germline V gene are SGHAT and FQDESV (reference sequence). The CDR3 protein is CASSLTSTSGGPSGEQYF. The CDR3 nucleotides read TGTGCCAGCAGTCTCACATCGACTAGCGGGGGGCCTTCTGGCGAGCAGTACTTC.

This clone showed up just once. At one of its ends the junction is not consistent with the germline gene, which may arise from a read error. This chain joins TRBV27 and TRBJ1-2, with D possibly matching TRBD1 (5 bases). CDR3 length: 16 amino acids. Germline CDR1 MNHEY, CDR2 SMNVEV (reference sequence). CDR3 in amino acids: CASSLSAGSQIYDYTF. Written as DNA, the CDR3 is TGTGCCAGCAGTTTATCGGCAGGGAGTCAAATCTATGACTACACCTTC.

The chain joins TRBV7-9 to TRBJ1-2, with no clear D. The germline V and J ends were trimmed by 5 bases and 3 bases, with 19 bases remaining between them. The CDR3 length is 16 residues. Germline V gives CDR1 SEHNR, CDR2 FQNEAQ (reference sequence). This CDR3 is CASSPWPVELDYGYTF. Here the CDR3 DNA reads TGTGCCAGCAGCCCTTGGCCGGTAGAATTGGACTATGGCTACACCTTC.

The rearrangement joins TRBV6-5 to TRBJ1-6, with D uncertain. The V end was cut by 5 bases, the J end by 8 bases, with 13 bases between. There are 14 residues in the CDR3. Germline V gene sequence: CDR1 MNHEY, CDR2 SVGAGI. This CDR3 reads CASSANTADSPLHF. In nucleotides, the CDR3 is TGTGCCAGCAGTGCTAACACCGCGGATTCACCCCTCCACTTT.

This clone occurred once. V gene TRBV2 combines with J gene TRBJ1-2, with a weak D call TRBD1 (6 bases). Per germline, CDR1 SNHLY and CDR2 FYNNEI. The CDR3 totals 13 residues. Trimming took off 4 bases at V and 8 bases at J, with 14 bases between the two ends. The CDR3 loop reads CASSAWGTSGYTF. The CDR3 nucleotides read TGTGCCAGCAGTGCCTGGGGGACAAGCGGCTACACCTTC.

This clone was detected only a few times. The V gene is TRBV5-1, the J gene TRBJ2-1; 8 nucleotides agree with TRBD1. The germline V gene encodes CDR1 SGHRS and CDR2 YFSETQ. The CDR3 runs 15 residues. The V gene end was trimmed by 5 bases and the J gene end by 4 bases; junction bases not matched to a gene: 8. This CDR3 reads CASSSGTGEYNEQFF. The CDR3 coding sequence is TGCGCCAGCAGTTCCGGGACAGGCGAATACAATGAGCAGTTCTTC.

This sequence joins TRBV27 and TRBJ2-1; no firm D call. CDR3 length: 12 residues. Germline V CDR1 and CDR2: MNHEY, SMNVEV (reference sequence). The V gene lost 6 bases and the J gene lost 6 bases, with 9 bases spanning the gap. For the CDR3, the DNA is TGTGCCAGCAGCCCAGTATCCAATGAGCAGTTCTTC. This encodes CASSPVSNEQFF.

This clone counts as medium-sized (0.01 to 0.1%). This chain uses TRBV7-9 with TRBJ2-2; D unresolved. The CDR3 contains 13 residues. Germline CDR1 SEHNR, CDR2 FQNEAQ (reference sequence). Deletions cut 3 bases from V and 8 bases from J, with 10 bases between. The CDR3 DNA reads TGTGCCAGCAGCTTGAAGAGTTCTGGGGAGCTGTTTTTT. It codes for CASSLKSSGELFF. The variable domain in full, completed from reference TRBV7-9 and TRBJ2-2, reads DTGVSQNPRHKITKRGQNVTFRCDPISEHNRLYWYRQTLGQGPEFLTYFQNEAQLEKSRLLSDRFSAERPKGSFSTLEIQRTEQGDSAMYLCASSLKSSGELFFGEGSRLTVL.

This clone appeared a few times. The chain uses TRBV19 and TRBJ2-7; possible D gene TRBD2, 5 bases. Looked up from germline, CDR1 is LNHDA and CDR2 is SQIVND (reference sequence). CDR3 length: 11 residues. Trimming took off 6 bases at V and 4 bases at J, with 7 bases between the two ends. The CDR3 DNA follows: TGTGCCAGTAGCGGAGGTTACGAGCAGTACTTC. This encodes CASSGGYEQYF.

This clone was counted only a few times. The chain combines TRBV7-8 with TRBJ1-5; D is possibly TRBD1 (6 bases). The germline gives CDR1 SGHVS, CDR2 FQNEAQ. The CDR3 is made up of 14 amino acids. Trimming left V 1 base short and J 7 bases short, with 11 bases between. For the CDR3, the DNA is TGTGCCAGCAGCTTAGAGGGGGGTTCCCAGCCCCAGCATTTT. It codes for CASSLEGGSQPQHF.

V and J are TRBV5-1 and TRBJ1-5, with D unclear. This CDR3 spans 14 amino acids. Trimming stripped 1 base from V and 5 bases from J, with 10 bases between. The germline CDR1 and CDR2 sequences are SGHRS and YFSETQ. The CDR3 DNA sequence: TGCGCCAGCAGCTTGAAAGGAATGGATCAGCCCCAGCATTTT. Residues: CASSLKGMDQPQHF.

This clone was counted only a few times. This chain uses TRBV11-2 with TRBJ2-7, with D unclear. Germline values: CDR1 SGHAT, CDR2 FQNNGV. Trimming removed 5 bases at V and 2 bases at J, with 13 bases between. The CDR3 sequence is 14 residues long. The CDR3 protein is CASSGWSNPYEQYF. Here the CDR3 DNA reads TGTGCCAGCAGCGGTTGGAGTAATCCCTACGAGCAGTACTTC.

This rearrangement joins TRBV6-5 to TRBJ2-2; TRBD2 might be the D (6 bases). V was trimmed by 9 bases and J by 2 bases, leaving 16 bases between them. The CDR3 is made up of 15 amino acids. Germline lookup yields CDR1 MNHEY and CDR2 SVGAGI. Here the CDR3 reads CASRLSDYNTGELFF. The CDR3 DNA follows: TGTGCCAGTAGGTTGTCGGACTATAACACCGGGGAGCTGTTTTTT.

The V call is TRBV5-1, the J call TRBJ1-1; no firm D call. V was clipped by 0 bases and J by 0 bases, with 9 bases between them. The CDR3 totals 15 residues. Germline V CDR1 and CDR2: SGHRS, YFSETQ. The CDR3 bases are TGCGCCAGCAGCTTGGTCCCAGCTTTGAACACTGAAGCTTTCTTT. Translation: CASSLVPALNTEAFF.

V is TRBV28 and J is TRBJ1-2, with D possibly TRBD1 on 6 matching bases. The CDR3 is made up of 12 amino acids. Trimming removed 11 bases from V and 7 bases from J, with 17 bases in between. CDR1 and CDR2 (germline): MDHEN, SYDVKM. The DNA for the CDR3 is TGTGCCGTAGGAGGGGGAGGTGGTGGCTACACCTTC. Its protein is CAVGGGGGGYTF.

CDR3 region: CASSLTLGRGELFF. Here the CDR3 DNA reads TGTGCCAGCAGCTTAACGTTGGGCCGCGGGGAGCTGTTTTTT. The genes are TRBV7-2 and TRBJ2-2; D is undetermined. The CDR3 is 14 residues long. V lost 2 bases to trimming and J lost 7 bases, with 11 bases between them. Germline assignment: CDR1 SGHTA and CDR2 FQGNSA.

The chain uses TRBV6-5 and TRBJ1-6, with 10 bases fitting TRBD1. This CDR3 region has 14 residues. The J segment lost 6 bases and the V segment lost 5 bases, leaving 1 base of the junction unmatched. Per the germline V gene, CDR1 is MNHEY and CDR2 is SVGAGI. The DNA of the CDR3 is TGTGCCAGCAGTCGGGACAGGGGTAATTCACCCCTCCACTTT. Translating gives CASSRDRGNSPLHF.

As concerns this clone: This CDR3 is also generated by other DNA sequences in the sample. The chain has TRBV10-3 and TRBJ1-1; D is perhaps TRBD1 (5 bases). Looked up from germline, CDR1 is ENHRY and CDR2 is SYGVKD. V was clipped by 3 bases and J by 3 bases, with 5 bases between them. The length of the CDR3 is 12 residues. The DNA for the CDR3 is TGTGCCATCAGTGAAGGGGACACTGAAGCTTTCTTT. This sequence encodes CAISEGDTEAFF.

This clone was seen once. The chain has TRBV7-6 and TRBJ1-1; D gene unclear. The CDR3 contains 12 residues. Trimming pared 4 bases from V and 7 bases from J, leaving 10 bases between. Germline CDR1 reads SGHVS; CDR2 reads FNYEAQ. The DNA of the CDR3 is TGTGCCAGCAGCTCGGACGGTCTTGAAGCTTTCTTT. As protein: CASSSDGLEAFF.

This chain uses TRBV19 with TRBJ1-2; unclear D gene. V was pared by 0 bases and J by 1 base, with 12 bases between. Germline V gene data show CDR1 as LNHDA and CDR2 as SQIVND (reference sequence). This CDR3 has 16 residues. The CDR3 loop reads CASSIEGQEINYGYTF. CDR3 bases: TGTGCCAGTAGTATAGAAGGGCAGGAAATTAACTATGGCTACACCTTC.